This T cell receptor beta chain is from a study of cytomegalovirus exposure and HLA in healthy donors (dated by TCRdb to the late 2010s). In terms of the full investigation: An earlier analysis of around 600 of the donors reported 250 to 300 Gb of sequence data and some 100 million unique TCR beta sequences from 150 million to 200 million T cells. To study patterns of TCR occurrence, a later analysis re-analyzed previously published TCR beta repertoires from 650 to 750 donors and added high-resolution HLA genotyping. Roughly 300 gigabases of sequencing data and around 80 million unique TCR sequences made up an early release that covered nearly 650 HLA-typed donors. The study combined high-throughput TCR immunosequencing, statistical association of individual TCRs with disease status, and machine learning to predict cytomegalovirus infection status. A later genetic analysis used genome-wide SNP genotypes for about 60% of the 666 donors, treating that subset as a discovery cohort. Besides the first cohort of some 670 subjects, a separate validation cohort made up of some 110 different subjects was used. The number of typed donors differed by locus: about 620-640 for A, B, C, DRB1 and DQB1; 522 for DQA1; approximately 600 for DPA1; and 400 to 480 for DPB1. The T cell repertoires of about 700 subjects were profiled by immunosequencing and related to cytomegalovirus serostatus. A handful of DR-DQ haplotypes were treated as single units for association and clustering because of strong linkage in the cohort. Rather than drawing on any new phenotypic data, the later analysis identified candidate immune exposures from TCR beta sequences and the way those sequences occurred across donors. An earlier analysis of 500 to 650 of the donors applied high-throughput TCR beta sequencing to assess whether each TCR beta V gene segment acted as functional or pseudogenic. Donor age, sex, ethnicity and CMV serostatus were compiled together with the repertoire data. Both class I and class II loci were covered by HLA typing, at four-digit resolution. All discovery cohort repertoires had been generated on a single sequencing platform. Across 398 genotyped donors of the cohort, an average of approximately 200,000 unique TCR beta nucleotide sequences per donor were sequenced, and roughly 20% of those sequences were non-productive. Of the roughly 400 genotyped donors, 65% to 90% fell in the genetic ancestry cluster associated with self-reported Caucasian donors. The study aimed to test whether signatures of past pathogen exposure could be identified by cataloging public T cell receptors.

Ends trimmed: V by 1 base, J by 5 bases; bases unmatched to a gene: 5. The germline V gene (reference sequence) provides CDR1 GTSNPN and CDR2 SVGIG. The CDR3 numbers 14 residues from cysteine through phenylalanine. Only the CDR3 region is kept as DNA, spanning 42 bases read in frame from base 1. Libraries were built with the immunoSEQ multiplex PCR assay. For the multiplex PCR, a mixture combining 60 forward primers for TCR Vbeta segments and 13 reverse primers for TCR Jbeta segments was used. The CDR3 region of rearranged TCR beta genes was amplified from genomic DNA with a multiplex PCR assay. The Illumina HiSeq System was used to sequence the amplified TCR beta libraries as 87-base-pair reads. On the study's bioinformatics: In a later analysis, tens of millions of unique TCR beta chains were counted across the 500 to 700 repertoires, and roughly 11 million of these chains were shared by at least two donors. To remove PCR and sequencing errors, raw reads were error-corrected and collapsed into unique sequences using a nearest-neighbor algorithm that merged closely related sequences. Alignment of CDR3 sequences to IMGT reference sequences was used to assign V, D and J gene segments. Each retained sequence needed at least a six-nucleotide match to both a V gene segment and a J gene segment. A rearrangement counted as productive if the CDR3 had no stop codons and remained in frame with V and J, and every other rearrangement counted as non-productive. Following IMGT convention, CDR3 was defined as the stretch from the second conserved V-encoded cysteine to the conserved J-encoded phenylalanine. The earlier analysis of roughly 590 of the donors excluded any sequence lacking an unambiguous match to a single V gene segment. An earlier analysis of several hundred of the donors classified V segments as functional when productive rearrangements were above 56.7% and as segregating when the standard deviation between donors was above 5%. A statistical classification framework was developed to diagnose cytomegalovirus status using the catalog of TCR beta chain sequences. V and J gene assignment, in a later analysis, came from comparing TCR nucleotide sequences with IMGT/GENE-DB human TR gene sequences. The TCRdist pipeline was used in a later analysis to assign CDR3 sequences and most-parsimonious VDJ recombination scenarios. In a later analysis, each TCR beta chain was defined by its CDR3 amino acid sequence together with its V-gene family, and reads without a unique V-gene family were excluded. As a way to deal with suspected cross-contamination and a sequencing artifact, a later analysis dropped approximately 570 nucleotide sequences that were highly shared and had low generation probability. In a later analysis, a clonal expansion index was calculated for each public chain from normalized within-repertoire ranks of inferred template counts. A later analysis computed generation probabilities with a VDJ recombination model fitted to out-of-frame rearrangements, and checked the results against IGoR. In a later analysis, TCR-TCR, TCR-HLA and TCR-CMV co-occurrence was scored with hypergeometric tests, and a repertoire-size bias correction was applied to TCR pairs. To estimate false discovery rates, a later analysis permuted the HLA or CMV assignments 20 times. A later analysis grouped co-occurring TCRs with DBSCAN, adding TCRdist sequence similarity when clustering within HLA-allele-positive subsets. Repertoires with fewer than 30,000 or more than 120,000 public chains, plus five repertoires with anomalous nucleotide sharing, were excluded from co-occurrence clustering. What TCRdb holds here is the immuneACCESS table cut down to in-frame rearrangements. Part of the clones is not present; checked against another copy, under half of the missing clones reflect an unresolved V gene, and the others are unexplained. Clone size and the V and J calls come from that table; the DNA yielded D and trimming. The sample yields 100,000 to 150,000 clones; roughly 80% were counted once. In total, the top ten clones hold approximately 1.3% of the sample.

The paper's findings and limits, for the study overall: When HLA alleles, especially DR and DQ, strongly co-occurred, attributing TCR associations to individual alleles was difficult. The presence/absence analyses assumed that sequencing depth was roughly uniform across donors, and that assumption may not be true. Only TCR beta chains were sequenced in this cohort, and the absence of alpha or paired-chain data limited detectable features. CMV serostatus was the only immune exposure information available for the cohort. In a later analysis, HLA-associated TCR beta chains were found to be more clonally expanded and to have lower generation probabilities than equally common non-associated chains. A cluster of highly shared sequence variants was judged likely to represent a technical artifact of the sequencing pipeline. Because HLA typing was unavailable for some donors at each locus, only the typed subset was used in association tests. About 17 rarely observed V segments, including chromosome 9 orphons, were excluded from the earlier analysis of several hundred of the donors because counts were too low. Broadly in line with IMGT annotations, most TCR beta V segments showed up in productive rearrangements about 87% or about 30% of the time in an earlier analysis of several hundred of the donors. A later analysis found that TCR association rates varied across HLA loci, with DRB1 alleles showing the most associated TCRs and HLA-C alleles the fewest. Specific HLA alleles were associated with some 15,000 TCR beta sequences at a false discovery rate of 0.05 in a later analysis. Most TCR sequences were observed very rarely across donors, whereas some public TCRs were present in many individuals. In both the original and validation cohorts, the classifier was reported to diagnose cytomegalovirus status with high specificity and sensitivity. Most CMV-associated TCR beta chains appeared to be HLA-restricted in a later analysis, and the HLA associations seemed to be driven largely by CMV exposure. A further reported finding was that TCR beta sequences accurately predicted the HLA-A and HLA-B alleles for most subjects in the first cohort. In vitro tests confirmed that a few of the cytomegalovirus-associated TCR beta chains recognize cytomegalovirus antigens. Some IMGT-functional V segments, including TRBV6-2 and TRBV6-3, could not be distinguished by the 87-base-pair reads and were therefore excluded. It was suggested by the authors that the approach could potentially be generalized to other disease states and immunological phenotypes. A later genetic analysis reported fewer N-insertions in productive TCRs among donors in an Asian-associated ancestry cluster than the roughly 700-donor mean. A later analysis reported that several top co-occurrence clusters appeared linked to parvovirus B19, influenza, CMV and Epstein-Barr virus. The study gave a list of over 150 TCR beta chains associated with cytomegalovirus. A later genetic analysis associated a missense DCLRE1C variant with V-gene and J-gene trimming of TCR beta chains, and an independent cohort replicated the association. Correlated functional status among segregating V segments might reflect linkage disequilibrium, but an unknown experimental factor could not be ruled out.

The cohort comprised some 700 healthy bone marrow donors. At the time of sampling, all cohort members were nominally healthy, though unrecorded immune exposures were likely present. The donor tested CMV seronegative, placing the donor among the 352 seronegative members of the cohort. A peripheral blood sample was provided by each donor, and peripheral blood mononuclear cells were used for TCR beta sequencing. Genomic DNA was extracted from the blood cell samples with the Qiagen DNeasy Blood Extraction Kit. To note about this clone: The target of this receptor is not known. Per-nucleotide qualities are absent, and no much larger clonotype sits a single base away.

The receptor comes from a female donor in good health and CMV-seronegative. Recombination joined TRBV30 with TRBJ1-5; 7 bases in the junction line up with TRBD1. Sequencing was performed on PBMCs. The DNA sequence is as follows: TGTGCCTGGAGTGGAGGGGGCTCGTATCAGCCCCAGCATTTT. The encoded protein is CAWSGGGSYQPQHF.